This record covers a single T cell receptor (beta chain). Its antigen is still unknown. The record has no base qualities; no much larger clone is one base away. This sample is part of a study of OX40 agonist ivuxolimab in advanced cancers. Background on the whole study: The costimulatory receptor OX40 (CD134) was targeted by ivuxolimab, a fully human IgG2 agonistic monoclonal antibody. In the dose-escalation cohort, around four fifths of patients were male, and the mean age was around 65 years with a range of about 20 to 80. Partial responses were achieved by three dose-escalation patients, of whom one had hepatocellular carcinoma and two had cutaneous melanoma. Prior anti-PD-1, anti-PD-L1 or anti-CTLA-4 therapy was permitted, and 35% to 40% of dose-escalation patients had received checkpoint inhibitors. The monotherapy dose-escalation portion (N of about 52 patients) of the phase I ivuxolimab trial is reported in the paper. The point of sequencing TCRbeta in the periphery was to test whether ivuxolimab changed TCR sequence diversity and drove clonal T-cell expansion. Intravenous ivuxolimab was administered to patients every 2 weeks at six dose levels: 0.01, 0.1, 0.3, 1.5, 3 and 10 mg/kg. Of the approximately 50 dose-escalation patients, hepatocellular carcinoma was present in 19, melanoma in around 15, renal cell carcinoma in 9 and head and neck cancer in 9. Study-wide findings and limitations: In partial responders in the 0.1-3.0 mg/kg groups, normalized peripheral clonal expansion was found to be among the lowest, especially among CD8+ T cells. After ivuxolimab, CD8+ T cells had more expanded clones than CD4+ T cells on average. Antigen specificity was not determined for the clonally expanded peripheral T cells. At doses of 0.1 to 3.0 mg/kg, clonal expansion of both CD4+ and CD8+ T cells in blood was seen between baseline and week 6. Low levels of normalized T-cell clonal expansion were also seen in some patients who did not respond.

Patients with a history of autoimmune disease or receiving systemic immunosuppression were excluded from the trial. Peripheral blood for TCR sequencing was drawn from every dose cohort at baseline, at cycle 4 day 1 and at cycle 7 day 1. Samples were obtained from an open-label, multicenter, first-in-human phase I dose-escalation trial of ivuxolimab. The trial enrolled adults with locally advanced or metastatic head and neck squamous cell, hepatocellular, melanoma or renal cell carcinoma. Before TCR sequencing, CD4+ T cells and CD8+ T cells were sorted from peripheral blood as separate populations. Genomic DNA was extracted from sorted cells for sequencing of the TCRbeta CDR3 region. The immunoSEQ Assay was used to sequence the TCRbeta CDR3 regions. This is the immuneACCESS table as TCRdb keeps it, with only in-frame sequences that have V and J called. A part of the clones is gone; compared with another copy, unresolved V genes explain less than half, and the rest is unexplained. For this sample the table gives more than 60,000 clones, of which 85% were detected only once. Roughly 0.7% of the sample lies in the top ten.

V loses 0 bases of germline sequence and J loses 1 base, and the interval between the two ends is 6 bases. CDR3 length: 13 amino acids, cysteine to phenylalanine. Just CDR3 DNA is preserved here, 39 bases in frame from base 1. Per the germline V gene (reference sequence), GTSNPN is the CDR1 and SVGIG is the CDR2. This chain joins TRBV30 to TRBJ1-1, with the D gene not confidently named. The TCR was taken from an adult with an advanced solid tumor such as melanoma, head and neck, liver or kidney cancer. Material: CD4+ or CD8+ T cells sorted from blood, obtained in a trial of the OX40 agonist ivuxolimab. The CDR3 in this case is CAWSVQSNTEAFF. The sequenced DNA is TGTGCCTGGAGTGTACAGTCGAACACTGAAGCTTTCTTT. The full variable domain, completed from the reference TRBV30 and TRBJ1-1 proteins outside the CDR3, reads SQTIHQWPATLVQPVGSPLSLECTVEGTSNPNLYWYRQAAGRGLQLLFYSVGIGQISSEVPQNLSASRPQDRQFILSSKKLLLSDSGFYLCAWSVQSNTEAFFGQGTRLTVV.